This TCR beta chain was identified during a study of blood T cell repertoires in COVID-19. This CDR3 has 17 residues. Between the trimmed V and J ends, which lost 4 bases and 4 bases, there was a span of 22 bases. CDR1 LGHNA and CDR2 YNFKEQ come from the germline V gene. A single count supports this clone. Methods used by the authors: Amplified reference gene primers provided the basis for estimating nucleated cell counts. Sequencing used immunoSEQ multiplex PCR; TCRdb keeps in-frame clones, though not all of them. The DNA gave D and trimming, while V, J and clone size come from that table. The sample has about 350,000 clones; roughly 90% are singletons.

The clonotype was recovered from a woman aged 55-69 years with COVID-19, enrolled during active disease. Input material: peripheral blood. The rearrangement links TRBV4-2 to TRBJ2-5, with a tentative D call TRBD2 (7 bases). DNA of the CDR3: TGTGCCAGCAGCCCTCAAGGGAGGGGGGCAGAGGGAGAGACCCAGTACTTC. Protein product: CASSPQGRGAEGETQYF.